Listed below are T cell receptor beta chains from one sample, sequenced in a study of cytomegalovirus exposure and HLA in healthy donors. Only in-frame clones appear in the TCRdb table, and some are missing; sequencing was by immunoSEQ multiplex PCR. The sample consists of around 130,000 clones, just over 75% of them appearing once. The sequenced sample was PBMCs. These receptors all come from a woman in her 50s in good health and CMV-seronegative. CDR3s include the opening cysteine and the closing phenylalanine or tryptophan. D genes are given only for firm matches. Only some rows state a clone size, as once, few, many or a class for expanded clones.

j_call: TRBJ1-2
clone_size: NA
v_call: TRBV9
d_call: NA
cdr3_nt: TGTGCCAGCAGCCTAAGAATAGAGGGAGGCTACACCTTC
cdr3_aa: CASSLRIEGGYTF

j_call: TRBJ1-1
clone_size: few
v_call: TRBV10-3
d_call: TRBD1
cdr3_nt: TGTGCCATCAGTCGACAGGGCACTGAAGCTTTCTTT
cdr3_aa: CAISRQGTEAFF

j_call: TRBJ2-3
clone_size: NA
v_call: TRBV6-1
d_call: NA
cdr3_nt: TGTGCCAGCCGACAGGGACTTAGCACAGATACGCAGTATTTT
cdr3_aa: CASRQGLSTDTQYF

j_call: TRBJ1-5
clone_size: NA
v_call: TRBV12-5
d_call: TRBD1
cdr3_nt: TGTGCTAGTGGTTGGGGACAGGGTCATCAGCCCCAGCATTTT
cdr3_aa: CASGWGQGHQPQHF

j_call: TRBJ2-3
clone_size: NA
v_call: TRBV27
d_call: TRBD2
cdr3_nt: TGTGCCAGCAGGGCGGGTAGCGGGAGAGATCGGGCAGATACGCAGTATTTT
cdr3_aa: CASRAGSGRDRADTQYF

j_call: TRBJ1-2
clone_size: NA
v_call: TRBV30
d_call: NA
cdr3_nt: TGTGCCTGGAGGGGGGGAGGGGTGAACTATGGCTACACCTTC
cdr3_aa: CAWRGGGVNYGYTF

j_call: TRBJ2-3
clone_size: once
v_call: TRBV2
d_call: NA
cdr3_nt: TGTGCCAGCAGCCTACTAGCTGGGACAGATACGCAGTATTTT
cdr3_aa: CASSLLAGTDTQYF

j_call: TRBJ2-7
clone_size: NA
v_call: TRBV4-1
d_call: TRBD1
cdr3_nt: TGCGCCAGCAGCCAACAACAGGGGGCACATTACGAGCAGTACTTC
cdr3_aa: CASSQQQGAHYEQYF

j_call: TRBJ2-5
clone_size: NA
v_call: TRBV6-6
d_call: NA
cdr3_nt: TGTGCCAGCGTTATAGAGTACCAAGAGACCCAGTACTTC
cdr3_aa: CASVIEYQETQYF

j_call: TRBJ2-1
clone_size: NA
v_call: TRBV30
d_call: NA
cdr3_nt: TGTGCCTGGAGTGTACCCGGGGTTAAGAATGAGCAGTTCTTC
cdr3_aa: CAWSVPGVKNEQFF

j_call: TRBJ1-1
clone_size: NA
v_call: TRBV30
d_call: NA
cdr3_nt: TGTGCCTTTAGGGCGGGGAACACTGAAGCTTTCTTT
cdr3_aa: CAFRAGNTEAFF

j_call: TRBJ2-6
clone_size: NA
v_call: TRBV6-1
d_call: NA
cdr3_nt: TGTGCCAGCCACAGCTCTGGGGCCAACGTCCTGACTTTC
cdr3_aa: CASHSSGANVLTF

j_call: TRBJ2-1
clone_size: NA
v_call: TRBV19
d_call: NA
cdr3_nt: TGTGCCAGTAGTACGACAGGAGAGCAGTTCTTC
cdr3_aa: CASSTTGEQFF

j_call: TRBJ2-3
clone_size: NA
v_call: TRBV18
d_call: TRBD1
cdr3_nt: TGTGCCAGCTCAGAGGGGGCTTCGGCAGATACGCAGTATTTT
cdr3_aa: CASSEGASADTQYF

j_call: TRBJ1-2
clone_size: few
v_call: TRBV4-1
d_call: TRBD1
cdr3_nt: TGCGCCAGCAGCCAAGTAACAGGGGTCTATGGCTACACCTTC
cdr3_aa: CASSQVTGVYGYTF

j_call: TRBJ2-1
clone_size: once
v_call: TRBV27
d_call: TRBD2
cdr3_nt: TGTGCCAGCGTCGGGCTAGCGGGCTTCGAAGGGGGGCGCAATGAGCAGTTCTTC
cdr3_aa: CASVGLAGFEGGRNEQFF

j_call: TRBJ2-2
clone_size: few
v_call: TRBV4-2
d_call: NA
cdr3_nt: TGTGCCAGCAGGACGGGAGACGCGAACACCGGGGAGCTGTTTTTT
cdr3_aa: CASRTGDANTGELFF

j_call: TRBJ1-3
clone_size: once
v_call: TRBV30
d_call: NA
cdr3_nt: TGTGCCTGGAGTCCCTTTAGACAGTCAGGAAACACCATATATTTT
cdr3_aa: CAWSPFRQSGNTIYF

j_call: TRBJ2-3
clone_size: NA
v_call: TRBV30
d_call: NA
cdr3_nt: TGTGCCTGGAGTCCCCTCGATACGCAGTATTTT
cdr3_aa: CAWSPLDTQYF

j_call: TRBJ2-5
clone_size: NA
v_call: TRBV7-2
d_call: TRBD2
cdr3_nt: TGTGCCAGCACTCTTGGGCTAGCGGGCGAGACCCAGTACTTC
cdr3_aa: CASTLGLAGETQYF

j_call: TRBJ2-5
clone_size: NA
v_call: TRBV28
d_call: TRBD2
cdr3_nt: TGTGCCAGCAGCCGGACTAGCGGGCAAGAGACCCAGTACTTC
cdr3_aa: CASSRTSGQETQYF

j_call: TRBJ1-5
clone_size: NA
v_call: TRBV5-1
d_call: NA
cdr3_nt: TGCGCCAGCAGCTCCGAGGGTCGGCAGCCCCAGAATTTT
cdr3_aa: CASSSEGRQPQNF

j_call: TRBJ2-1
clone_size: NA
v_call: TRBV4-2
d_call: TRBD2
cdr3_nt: TGTGCCAGCAGCCTATCGACTAGCTATGAGCAGTTCTTC
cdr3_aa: CASSLSTSYEQFF

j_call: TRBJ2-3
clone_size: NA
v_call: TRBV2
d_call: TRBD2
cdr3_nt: TGTGCCAGCAGTGAAGGCCCAGCGGGAGTGTCAGATACGCAGTATTTT
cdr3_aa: CASSEGPAGVSDTQYF

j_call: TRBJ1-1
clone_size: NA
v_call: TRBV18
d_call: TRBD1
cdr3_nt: TGTGCCAGCTCACCATCGCCAGGGGGGAACACTGAAGCTTTCTTT
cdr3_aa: CASSPSPGGNTEAFF

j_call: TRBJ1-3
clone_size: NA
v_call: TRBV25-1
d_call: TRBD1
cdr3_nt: TGTGCCAGCAGTGCGGCAGGGGGCCGGCCCATATATTTT
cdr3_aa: CASSAAGGRPIYF

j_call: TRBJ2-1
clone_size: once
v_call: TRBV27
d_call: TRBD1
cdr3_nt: TGTGCCAGCAGTGCTTTACAGGGGATCTCCTACAATGAGCAGTTCTTC
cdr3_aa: CASSALQGISYNEQFF

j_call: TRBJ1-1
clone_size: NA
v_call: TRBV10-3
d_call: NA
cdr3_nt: TGTGCCTCCAGAGGGCAGCCACAACATGAAGCTTTCTTT
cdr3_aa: CASRGQPQHEAFF

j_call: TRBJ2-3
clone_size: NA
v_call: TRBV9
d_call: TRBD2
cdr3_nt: TGTGCCAGCAGCGTAGAGGGAGGGAGTAAGACAGATACGCAGTATTTT
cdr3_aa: CASSVEGGSKTDTQYF

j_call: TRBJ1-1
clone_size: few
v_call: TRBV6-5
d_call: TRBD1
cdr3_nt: TGTGCCAGCAGTTCCAAGCGGACAGGGCGGAACACTGAAGCTTTCTTT
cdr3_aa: CASSSKRTGRNTEAFF

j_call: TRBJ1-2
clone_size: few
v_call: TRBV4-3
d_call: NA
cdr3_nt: TGCGCCAGCAGCCAAGATTACGCAGGGGATAACTATGGCTACACCTTC
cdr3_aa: CASSQDYAGDNYGYTF

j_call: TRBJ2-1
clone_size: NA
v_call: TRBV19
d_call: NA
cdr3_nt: TGTGCCAGTAGTATTGCAGGGAACCCCTACAATGAGCAGTTCTTC
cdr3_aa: CASSIAGNPYNEQFF

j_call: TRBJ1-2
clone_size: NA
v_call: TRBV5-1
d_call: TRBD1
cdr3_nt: TGCGCCAGCAGCGCGAGGACAGGGGGCGATGGCTACACCTTC
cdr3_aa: CASSARTGGDGYTF

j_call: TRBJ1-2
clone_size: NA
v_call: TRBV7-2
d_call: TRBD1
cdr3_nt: TGTGCCAGCAGCTCCGGACAGGGCTCGGTTGTGGGAGGCTACACCTTC
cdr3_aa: CASSSGQGSVVGGYTF

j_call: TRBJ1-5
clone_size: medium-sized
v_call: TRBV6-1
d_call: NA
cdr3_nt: TGTGCCAGCAGTGAAGATTCGGGGGGCCATCAGCCCCAGCATTTT
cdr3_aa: CASSEDSGGHQPQHF

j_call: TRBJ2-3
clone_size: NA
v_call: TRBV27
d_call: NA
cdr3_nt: TGTGCCAGCAGCGCCCCAGAGGTTTCGCTAGATACGCAGTATTTT
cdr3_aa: CASSAPEVSLDTQYF

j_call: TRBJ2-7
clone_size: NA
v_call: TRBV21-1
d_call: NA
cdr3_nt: TGTGCCAGCATTGTGTTAGCGGGAGCACCTACTCGTCCAAGCTCCTACGAGCAGTACTTC
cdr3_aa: CASIVLAGAPTRPSSYEQYF

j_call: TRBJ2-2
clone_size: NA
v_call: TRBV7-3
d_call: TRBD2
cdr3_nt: TGTGCCAGTTCTAGCGGAGCGAACACCGGGGAGCTGTTTTTT
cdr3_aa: CASSSGANTGELFF

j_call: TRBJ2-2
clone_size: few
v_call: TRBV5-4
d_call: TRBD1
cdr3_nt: TGTGCCAGCAGCCTCCGGACAGGGAACACCGGGGAGCTGTTTTTT
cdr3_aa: CASSLRTGNTGELFF

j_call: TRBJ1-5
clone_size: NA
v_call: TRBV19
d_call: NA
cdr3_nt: TGTGCCAGTAGTATGGCGACTGGAAATCAGCCCCAGCATTTT
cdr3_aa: CASSMATGNQPQHF

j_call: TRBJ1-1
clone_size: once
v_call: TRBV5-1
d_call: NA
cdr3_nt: TGCGCCAGCAGCTTGCAGGCCGCGGGGGGAGCTTTCTTT
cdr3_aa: CASSLQAAGGAFF

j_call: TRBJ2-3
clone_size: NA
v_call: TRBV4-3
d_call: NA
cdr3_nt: TGCGCCAGCAGCCAAGACACCAGGGGTCTAGGCACAGATACGCAGTATTTT
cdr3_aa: CASSQDTRGLGTDTQYF

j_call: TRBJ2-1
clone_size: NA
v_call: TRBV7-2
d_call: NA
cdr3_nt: TGTGCCAGCAGCTTCATCCGGGGGTGGAATGAGCAGTTCTTC
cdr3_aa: CASSFIRGWNEQFF